The rows below give T cell receptor beta chains drawn from one sample of a study of blood T cells in healthy people across ages. TCRdb recomputed calls from the 5' RACE reads with MiXCR, one row per CDR3 protein. This sample has some 730,000 distinct CDR3 sequences, with about 20% found just once. Specimen: blood. These receptors were collected from a man aged 65 to 85 in good health. The CDR3 runs from the conserved cysteine through the conserved F or W. A D gene is named only where the DNA matches it firmly. Clone size is given for some rows only: seen once, a few or many times, or a class if the clone is expanded.

d_call,j_call,clone_size,v_call,cdr3_nt,cdr3_aa
TRBD2,TRBJ2-5,few,TRBV7-8,TGTGCCAGCGGGACTAGCGGCAATGAAGGAGAGACCCAGTACTTC,CASGTSGNEGETQYF
.,TRBJ1-1,.,TRBV18,TGTGCCAGCTCACCAATCATTTGGGACACTGAAGCTTTCTTT,CASSPIIWDTEAFF
.,TRBJ1-1,.,TRBV10-3,TGTGCCTCGAGCCCAGGGATGACCACTGAAGCTTTCTTT,CASSPGMTTEAFF
.,TRBJ2-5,.,TRBV10-3,TGTGCCATCAGTGAAGCTGGCGAGACCCAGTACTTC,CAISEAGETQYF
.,TRBJ2-5,many,TRBV5-5,TGTGCCAGCAGCTCGGGAGACCAAGAGACCCAGTACTTC,CASSSGDQETQYF
.,TRBJ1-3,.,TRBV7-2,TGTGCCAGCAGCTCGACAGGTCTCCTCTCTGGAAACACCATATATTTT,CASSSTGLLSGNTIYF
.,TRBJ1-5,few,TRBV6-6,TGTGCCAGCAGTTACGTCCCACATCAGCCCCAGCATTTT,CASSYVPHQPQHF
.,TRBJ2-7,.,TRBV3-1,TGTGCCAGCAGCCAGTCCCCAGAAGGCGAGCAGTACTTC,CASSQSPEGEQYF
.,TRBJ1-1,once,TRBV28,TGTGCCAGCAGTTTCTGGGGCGCTGAAGCTTTCTTT,CASSFWGAEAFF
TRBD2,TRBJ2-1,.,TRBV7-9,TGTGCCAGCATGACCGGACTAGCGGGGGATGAGCAGTTCTTC,CASMTGLAGDEQFF
.,TRBJ2-3,.,TRBV20-1,TGCAGTGCTAGACAAACTCTTAGGGCAGATACGCAGTATTTT,CSARQTLRADTQYF
.,TRBJ1-2,few,TRBV5-1,TGCGCCAGCAGCTTGGTGGACACGACTAACTATGGCTACACCTTC,CASSLVDTTNYGYTF
.,TRBJ1-2,.,TRBV6-5,TGTGCCAGCAGTTACTCCGCAGGAATCTATGGCTACACCTTC,CASSYSAGIYGYTF
TRBD1,TRBJ1-1,.,TRBV5-1,TGCGCCAGCAGCTTGGAGGGACAGTTAACTGAAGCTTTCTTT,CASSLEGQLTEAFF
.,TRBJ1-2,.,TRBV2,TGTGCCAGCTCGGGGATTAGGGATCTGATTAACTTC,CASSGIRDLINF
.,TRBJ2-6,few,TRBV28,TGTGCCAGCAGTTTTGACGTGCGCAGCTCTGGGGCCAACGTCCTGACTTTC,CASSFDVRSSGANVLTF
TRBD1,TRBJ2-1,few,TRBV6-1,TGTGCCAGCAGCAGGACAGGGGACACCTTCTACAATGAGCAGTTCTTC,CASSRTGDTFYNEQFF
.,TRBJ2-1,.,TRBV24-1,TGTGCCACCGGACCTAGAGGGGGGTGGAATGAGCAGTTCTTC,CATGPRGGWNEQFF
TRBD2,TRBJ2-1,many,TRBV9,TGTGCCAGCAGCGTATGGGGTAGCGGGAGTTTAGATGAGCAGTTCTTC,CASSVWGSGSLDEQFF
.,TRBJ1-1,.,TRBV4-3,TGCGCCAGCAGAAGGGGCGACCTGAACACTGAAGCTTTCTTT,CASRRGDLNTEAFF